The 10 T cell receptor beta chains listed next were all sequenced from one sample in a study of CD8+CD57+ T cells in acquired aplastic anemia. Genomic DNA, serving as template, underwent TCR beta VDJ and CDR3 profiling. TCRdb ran MiXCR on the reads and lists one entry per CDR3 protein. The profile shows 200,000 to 250,000 distinct CDR3 sequences, 34% of them singletons. The sample comprised sorted CD4+, CD8+, or CD8+CD57+ T cells (not recorded which) from PBMCs. These TCRs come from a human donor in good health, serving as a control.

In its sample, this clonotype was seen many times. The chain uses TRBV7-2 and TRBJ2-7; TRBD2 matches at 9 bases. V trimming: 1 base; J trimming: 6 bases; junction bases outside the gene matches: 4. The V gene's germline CDR1 is SGHTA and CDR2 FQGNSA. This CDR3 contains 14 residues. The CDR3 reads CASSLGGLASEQYF. The CDR3 DNA reads as TGTGCCAGCAGCTTAGGGGGACTAGCTTCCGAGCAGTACTTC. Using reference TRBV7-2 and TRBJ2-7 for the parts outside the CDR3, the full variable domain is GAGVSQSPSNKVTEKGKDVELRCDPISGHTALYWYRQSLGQGLEFLIYFQGNSAPDKSGLPSDRFSAERTGGSVSTLTIQRTQQEDSAVYLCASSLGGLASEQYFGPGTRLTVT.

This clonotype was picked up many times. V is TRBV20-1 and J is TRBJ2-5, with D unresolved. The germline V gene encodes CDR1 DFQATT and CDR2 SNEGSKA (reference sequence). The CDR3 has 13 residues. V was cut by 6 bases and J by 5 bases, with 16 bases left in between. The CDR3 loop reads CSATNQVSETQYF. Written as DNA, the CDR3 is TGCAGTGCCACTAACCAGGTATCCGAGACCCAGTACTTC.

The table lists this clonotype with many counts. The chain uses TRBV6-6 and TRBJ2-5, with D tentatively TRBD1 or TRBD2 (5 bases each). The CDR3 runs to 13 residues. The germline V and J ends were trimmed by 6 bases and 1 base, with 9 bases remaining between them. CDR1 MNHNY and CDR2 SVGAGI come from the germline V gene (reference sequence). The CDR3 sequence: CASRRDPQETQYF. The CDR3 DNA is TGTGCCAGCAGAAGGGACCCCCAAGAGACCCAGTACTTC.

The rearrangement joins TRBV19 to TRBJ1-3; D is unresolved. Trimming took off 6 bases at V and 3 bases at J, with 3 bases between the two ends. This CDR3 contains 11 residues. Germline loops: CDR1 LNHDA, CDR2 SQIVND (reference sequence). CDR3 sequence: CASRVGNTIYF. The CDR3 nucleotides read TGTGCCAGTAGGGTTGGAAACACCATATATTTT. Filled out from reference TRBV19 and TRBJ1-3, the complete variable domain reads DGGITQSPKYLFRKEGQNVTLSCEQNLNHDAMYWYRQDPGQGLRLIYYSQIVNDFQKGDIAEGYSVSREKKESFPLTVTSAQKNPTAFYLCASRVGNTIYFGEGSWLTVV.

This clonotype was observed at least ten times. The chain uses TRBV24-1 and TRBJ2-1; 8 bases are a match to TRBD2. V was pared by 2 bases and J by 5 bases, with 7 bases of the junction left unmatched. CDR1 and CDR2 from the germline V gene are KGHDR and SFDVKD. This CDR3 has 16 residues. In DNA, the CDR3 is TGTGCCACCAGTGATTCTTGGGGACTAGTGCACAATGAGCAGTTCTTC. Translated: CATSDSWGLVHNEQFF.

This clonotype appeared many times. This sequence joins TRBV6-6 and TRBJ1-1; possibly TRBD1 for D (6 bases). V dropped 8 bases and J dropped 1 base, with 14 bases sitting between them. Germline V gene data show CDR1 as MNHNY and CDR2 as SVGAGI (reference sequence). The CDR3 has 14 residues. CDR3 amino acids: CASVYRVSNTEAFF. The CDR3 bases are TGTGCCAGCGTCTACAGGGTCTCGAACACTGAAGCTTTCTTT.

This clonotype came up many times. This sequence joins TRBV7-2 and TRBJ1-6; no reliable D call. V was cut by 7 bases and J by 3 bases, with 16 bases left in between. The CDR3 is made up of 16 amino acids. Germline CDR1 reads SGHTA; CDR2 reads FQGNSA. This chain's CDR3 is CASTERRIDYNSPLHF. The CDR3 DNA sequence: TGTGCCAGCACGGAACGCAGGATAGACTATAATTCACCCCTCCACTTT.

This clonotype was recorded a few times. The chain is built from TRBV3-1 and TRBJ2-7, with 7 nucleotides matching TRBD1. V shed 1 base, J shed 0 bases, and the junction held 3 bases outside the gene matches. CDR3 length: 15 amino acids. Germline-derived CDR1 and CDR2 are LGHDT and YNNKEL (reference sequence). In DNA form, the CDR3 reads TGTGCCAGCAGCCAAGGGGGACAGCGCTCCTACGAGCAGTACTTC. This codes for CASSQGGQRSYEQYF.

In its sample, this clonotype was seen many times. The chain is built from TRBV6-1 and TRBJ1-2; D perhaps matches TRBD1 (5 bases). Looked up from germline, CDR1 is MNHNS and CDR2 is SASEGT. V lost 1 base and J 5 bases, leaving 14 bases between the germline ends. The CDR3 contains 15 residues. CDR3 nucleotides: TGTGCCAGCAGTGAAGGACAGCTAATACTATATGGCTACACCTTC. This sequence encodes CASSEGQLILYGYTF.

This clonotype was counted between two and nine times. A much larger clone lies a single base off, so this may be a read error. The CDR3 does not close with the conserved phenylalanine or tryptophan, likely indicating a read error. The chain joins TRBV19 to TRBJ2-7; 7 bases align to TRBD1. With V trimmed by 4 bases and J by 6 bases, 6 bases remained unmatched. Germline lookup yields CDR1 LNHDA and CDR2 SQIVND (reference sequence). There are 13 residues in the CDR3. Here the CDR3 reads CASSKDREREQYL. CDR3 nucleotides: TGTGCCAGTAGTAAAGACAGGGAACGCGAGCAGTACCTC.